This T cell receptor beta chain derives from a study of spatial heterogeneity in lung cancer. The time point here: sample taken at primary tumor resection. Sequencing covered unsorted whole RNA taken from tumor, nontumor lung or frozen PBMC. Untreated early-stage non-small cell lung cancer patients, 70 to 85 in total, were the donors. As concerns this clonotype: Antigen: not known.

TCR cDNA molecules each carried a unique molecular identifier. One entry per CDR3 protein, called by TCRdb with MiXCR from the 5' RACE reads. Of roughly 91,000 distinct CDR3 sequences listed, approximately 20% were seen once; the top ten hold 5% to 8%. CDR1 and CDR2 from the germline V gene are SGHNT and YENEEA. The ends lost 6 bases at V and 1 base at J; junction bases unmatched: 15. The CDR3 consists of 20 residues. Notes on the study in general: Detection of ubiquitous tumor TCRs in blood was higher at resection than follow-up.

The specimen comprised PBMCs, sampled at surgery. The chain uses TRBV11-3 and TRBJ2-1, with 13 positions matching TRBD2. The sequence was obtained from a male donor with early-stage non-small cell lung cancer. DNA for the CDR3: TGTGCCAGCAGGACCCAAGGGACTAGCGGGGCGCATGGGTCCTACAATGAGCAGTTCTTC. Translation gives CASRTQGTSGAHGSYNEQFF.